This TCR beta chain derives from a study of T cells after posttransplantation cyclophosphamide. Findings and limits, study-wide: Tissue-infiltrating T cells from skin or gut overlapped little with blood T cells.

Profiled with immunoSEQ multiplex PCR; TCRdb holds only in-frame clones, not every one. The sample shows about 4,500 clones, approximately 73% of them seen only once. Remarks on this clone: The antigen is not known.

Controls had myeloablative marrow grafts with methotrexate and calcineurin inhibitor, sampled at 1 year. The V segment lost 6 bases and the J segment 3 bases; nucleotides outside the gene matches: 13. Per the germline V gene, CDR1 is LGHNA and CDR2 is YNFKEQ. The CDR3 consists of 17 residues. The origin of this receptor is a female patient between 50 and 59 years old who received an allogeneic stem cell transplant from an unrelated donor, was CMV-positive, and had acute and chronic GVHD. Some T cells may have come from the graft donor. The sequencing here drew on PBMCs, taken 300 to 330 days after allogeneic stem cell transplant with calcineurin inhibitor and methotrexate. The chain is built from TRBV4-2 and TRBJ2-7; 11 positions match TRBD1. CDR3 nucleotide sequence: TGTGCCAGCAGTTACTCTAGGATCGGGACAGGGGGCTACGAGCAGTACTTC. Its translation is CASSYSRIGTGGYEQYF.